This TCR beta chain stems from a study of STAT3 mutations in large granular lymphocyte leukemia. Study results and limitations: No sample exists from the first appearance of each clone. At least one immunodominant TCR beta clonotype appeared in every T-cell large granular lymphocyte leukemia patient. After therapy, 6 of 18 patients switched clonotypes, all new clones STAT3 wild type.

Comments on this clone: The antigen is not known.

The CDR3 is 15 amino acids. Germline values: CDR1 MNHNS, CDR2 SASEGT. V lost 7 bases, J lost 0 bases, and 8 bases stayed unmatched. Each sample's TCRbeta library yielded on average approximately 41,000 productive templates. The protocol was immunoSEQ multiplex PCR, while the TCRdb copy is restricted to in-frame clones and leaves out a portion. Among approximately 15,000 clones listed, about nine tenths were seen once. The sample comprised peripheral blood mononuclear cells. The V and J genes are TRBV6-1 and TRBJ2-7; TRBD1 matches 8 bases. The receptor was isolated from a woman aged 45-65 years with T-cell large granular lymphocyte leukemia. Some clones in this sample may be carry-over from other donors' samples. This CDR3 reads CASNWDRQSSYEQYF. In DNA, the CDR3 is TGTGCCAGCAATTGGGACAGGCAAAGCTCCTACGAGCAGTACTTC.